This TCR beta chain was sequenced for a study of CD8 T cells in ankylosing spondylitis. Whole-study results and caveats: Seemingly characteristic of ankylosing spondylitis blood was a TCR beta motif consisting of about 8 highly homologous variants.

This clonotype was seen repeatedly, ten times or more. The antigen remains undetermined. TCRdb used MiXCR to reprocess the 5' RACE reads, holding one entry per CDR3 protein. The table has 350,000 or so distinct CDR3 sequences, 8% seen once; the top ten hold just over 14%. The CDR3 runs to 15 residues. Looked up from germline, CDR1 is SQVTM and CDR2 is ANQGSEA. Trimming cost V 0 bases and J 0 bases, with 8 bases left between them. The chain uses TRBV29-1 and TRBJ2-2; no clear D. The TCR comes from a male donor with ankylosing spondylitis. The sample taken for sequencing was blood, either unsorted or a sorted T cell fraction (not recorded which). The CDR3 DNA reads TGCAGCGTTGAAGATCCTAGGACGAACACCGGGGAGCTGTTTTTT. Protein product: CSVEDPRTNTGELFF.